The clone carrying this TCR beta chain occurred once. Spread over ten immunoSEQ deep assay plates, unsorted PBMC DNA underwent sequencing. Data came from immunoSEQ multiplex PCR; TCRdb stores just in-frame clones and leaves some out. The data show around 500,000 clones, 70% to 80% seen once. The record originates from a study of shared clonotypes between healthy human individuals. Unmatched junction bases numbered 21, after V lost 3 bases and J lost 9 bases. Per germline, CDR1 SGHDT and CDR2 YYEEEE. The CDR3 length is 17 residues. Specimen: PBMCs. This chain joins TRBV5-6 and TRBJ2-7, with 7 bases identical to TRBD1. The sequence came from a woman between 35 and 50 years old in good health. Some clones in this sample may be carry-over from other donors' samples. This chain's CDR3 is CASSSIDRVSSGRGQYF. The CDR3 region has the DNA TGTGCCAGCAGCTCGATAGACAGGGTGTCGTCGGGTCGGGGGCAGTACTTC. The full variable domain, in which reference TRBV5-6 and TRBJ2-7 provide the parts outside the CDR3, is DAGVTQSPTHLIKTRGQQVTLRCSPKSGHDTVSWYQQALGQGPQFIFQYYEEEERQRGNFPDRFSGHQFPNYSSELNVNALLLGDSALYLCASSSIDRVSSGRGQYFGPGTRLTVT.